This T cell receptor beta chain is drawn from a study of T cells in Graves' hyperthyroidism and ophthalmopathy. This clonotype appeared many times. Germline V lookup: CDR1 SGHTA, CDR2 FQGNSA. CDR3 length: 19 amino acids. Trimming pared 1 base from V and 0 bases from J, leaving 19 bases between. Investigators excluded patients with uncontrolled infection, other autoimmune disease, pregnancy or lactation. Clinical symptoms, serum thyroxine, TRAb, thyroid ultrasound and orbital computed tomography established diagnosis. What was amplified from RNA transcripts were TCR beta CDR3 regions. The HTBI set primed first-round TCR CDR3 RT-PCR. TCRdb ran MiXCR on the multiplex PCR reads and lists one entry per CDR3 protein. Among 500,000 to 550,000 distinct CDR3 sequences, about a fifth were seen once, and the ten largest hold 26%.

The receptor was isolated from a man aged 18 to 29 with Graves' hyperthyroidism. The rearrangement uses TRBV7-2 and TRBJ1-5; tentative D call: TRBD1 (5 bases). Material: blood. CDR3 loop: CASSLGPGSERGSNQPQHF. For the CDR3, the DNA is TGTGCCAGCAGCTTAGGCCCGGGTTCCGAAAGGGGTAGCAATCAGCCCCAGCATTTT.